This TCR beta chain stems from a study of blood T cells in healthy people across ages. Overall study context: Template switching captured about one barcoded beta molecule per two T cells.

Primers used in a second PCR of roughly 7 to 12 cycles were a sample-barcoded 5' primer and a J-beta primer mix. With 12 random nucleotides, a template-switch adaptor tagged each individual cDNA molecule. TCRdb passed the 5' RACE reads through MiXCR, listing each CDR3 protein once. The table records 1.5 million to 2 million distinct CDR3 sequences, 28% of them present only once. The study's findings and limits: A strong correlation was found between TCR beta diversity and the percentage of naive T cells.

Comment on this clonotype: Antigen unknown.

V trimming: 7 bases; J trimming: 8 bases; junction bases outside the gene matches: 6. Per the germline V gene, CDR1 is LGHDT and CDR2 is YNNKEL (reference sequence). The CDR3 sequence is 13 residues long. The source material was blood. The chain is built from TRBV3-1 and TRBJ1-2, with 11 bases that match TRBD1. The receptor comes from a woman aged 30 to 39 in good health. The CDR3 nucleotides read TGTGCCAGCATAGGACAGGGGGCGTGGGGCTACACCTTC. It encodes CASIGQGAWGYTF.